This TCR beta chain derives from a study of blood T cell repertoires in COVID-19. Study at large: Both acute and convalescent COVID-19 samples were obtained from the United States, Italy and Spain. T cells, B-cell-depleted T cells, or PBMCs supplied cDNA or gDNA.

CDR3 length: 13 amino acids. Germline V gene data show CDR1 as MDHEN and CDR2 as SYDVKM. V lost 5 bases to trimming and J lost 5 bases, with 12 bases between them. In the authors' methods: It was from reference gene primer amplification that nucleated cell counts were estimated. Sequencing was performed with immunoSEQ multiplex PCR; in TCRdb, only in-frame clones are kept and a portion is missing. V and J calls and clone size are those listed in that table; D and trimming were worked out from the DNA. The sample lists 35,000 to 45,000 clones, approximately 80% occurring once. This receptor was identified in a man aged 70-80 years with active or convalescent COVID-19. The specimen sequenced was peripheral blood. The chain couples TRBV28 to TRBJ1-1, with D perhaps TRBD1 (6 bases). The DNA for the CDR3 is TGTGCCAGCAGTCTGGACAGTCTTACTGAAGCTTTCTTT. It codes for CASSLDSLTEAFF.